The 23 T cell receptor beta chains in this list originate from one sample, sequenced in a study of blood T cell repertoires in COVID-19. The table came from immunoSEQ multiplex PCR; TCRdb's copy has only in-frame clones and leaves some out. The repertoire consists of a few hundred thousand clones, with over 75% occurring once and the leading ten covering approximately 10%. Sequencing was performed on peripheral blood. These receptors came from a woman between 65 and 79 years old with COVID-19, enrolled during active disease.

V and J are TRBV7-6 and TRBJ2-1, with 15 positions matching TRBD2. V shed 4 bases and J 10 bases; nucleotides not matched to a gene: 11. This CDR3 is 17 amino acids long. The germline CDR1 and CDR2 sequences are SGHVS and FNYEAQ. The CDR3 here is CASSSGLAGGPSWEQFF. CDR3 nucleotides: TGTGCCAGCAGCTCTGGACTAGCGGGAGGGCCTTCATGGGAGCAGTTCTTC.

The rearrangement uses TRBV28 and TRBJ1-1; a possible D gene is TRBD1 (5 bases). This CDR3 has 15 amino acids. The germline V and J ends were trimmed by 6 bases and 6 bases, with 20 bases remaining between them. CDR1 is MDHEN and CDR2 is SYDVKM in the germline V gene. CDR3 protein: CASRDYWDPEAEAFF. In DNA, the CDR3 is TGTGCCAGCAGGGACTATTGGGACCCGGAGGCTGAAGCTTTCTTT.

The chain couples TRBV28 to TRBJ1-5; maybe TRBD1 (6 bases). The germline V gene has CDR1 MDHEN and CDR2 SYDVKM. CDR3 length: 15 residues. Trimming pared 6 bases from V and 10 bases from J, leaving 22 bases between. The CDR3 coding sequence is TGTGCCAGCAGCTGGGGGGGGGCGGGCAATCGACCCCAGCATTTT. Translated, it gives CASSWGGAGNRPQHF.

The chain combines TRBV4-2 with TRBJ2-5, with unresolved D. Trimming cost V 5 bases and J 0 bases, with 22 bases left between them. This CDR3 is built from 18 residues. Germline V CDR1 and CDR2: LGHNA, YNFKEQ. CDR3 amino acids: CASSSKLITNGYQETQYF. Here the CDR3 DNA reads TGTGCCAGCAGCAGTAAACTTATTACTAATGGGTACCAAGAGACCCAGTACTTC.

The chain has TRBV4-1 and TRBJ1-6, with 7 positions matching TRBD1. The V and J ends lost 1 base and 11 bases, in that order; junction bases with no gene match: 8. Germline V gene sequence: CDR1 MGHRA, CDR2 YSYEKL. The CDR3 runs to 15 residues. CDR3 DNA sequence: TGCGCCAGCAGCCAAGGACCGGGACAGAGGCCACCCCTCCACTTT. It encodes CASSQGPGQRPPLHF.

The V call is TRBV5-1, the J call TRBJ2-2; the D is unclear. This CDR3 comprises 13 residues. V lost 3 bases and J lost 2, with 5 bases in between. The germline gives CDR1 SGHRS, CDR2 YFSETQ. Here the CDR3 DNA reads TGCGCCAGCAGCTCCCAAAACACCGGGGAGCTGTTTTTT. It yields the protein CASSSQNTGELFF.

The chain carries TRBV12-3 or TRBV12-4 and TRBJ1-2; TRBD1 agrees at 8 bases. The CDR3 contains 13 residues. V was pared by 3 bases and J by 8 bases, with 5 bases of the junction left unmatched. DNA of the CDR3: TGTGCCAGCAGTTTGACAGGGGATAGCGGCTACACCTTC. This gives the protein CASSLTGDSGYTF.

The chain recombines TRBV4-1 with TRBJ1-5, with D maybe TRBD1 (5 bases). V lost 0 bases and J 3 bases, leaving 15 bases between the germline ends. Germline CDR1 reads MGHRA; CDR2 reads YSYEKL. CDR3 length: 17 amino acids. The CDR3: CASSQDLSGGHNQPQHF. The CDR3 DNA is TGCGCCAGCAGCCAAGATCTAAGCGGGGGTCACAATCAGCCCCAGCATTTT.

V is TRBV5-1 and J is TRBJ2-2, with 8 positions matching TRBD1. Germline V gene data show CDR1 as SGHRS and CDR2 as YFSETQ. This CDR3 has 16 amino acids. V lost 2 bases to trimming and J lost 3 bases; unmatched junction nucleotides: 6. CDR3 sequence: CASSFGRGQDTGELFF. The CDR3 DNA follows: TGCGCCAGCAGCTTCGGCAGGGGGCAAGACACCGGGGAGCTGTTTTTT.

The genes are TRBV18 and TRBJ1-4; no reliable D call. Germline-derived CDR1 and CDR2 are KGHSH and LQKENI. CDR3 length: 13 residues. Trimming stripped 4 bases from V and 8 bases from J, with 11 bases between. Written as DNA, the CDR3 is TGTGCCAGCTCACTCTGGAGGGAGGAAAAACTGTTTTTT. Protein: CASSLWREEKLFF. Full variable domain (outside the CDR3, taken from reference TRBV18 and TRBJ1-4): NAGVMQNPRHLVRRRGQEARLRCSPMKGHSHVYWYRQLPEEGLKFMVYLQKENIIDESGMPKERFSAEFPKEGPSILRIQQVVRGDSAAYFCASSLWREEKLFFGSGTQLSVL.

About this clone: With a far larger clone one base away, a read error is the likely cause. V and J are TRBV7-9 and TRBJ1-6; no clear D. CDR1 and CDR2 from the germline V gene are SEHNR and FQNEAQ (reference sequence). The CDR3 sequence is 12 residues long. The V and J ends lost 4 bases and 5 bases respectively, with 3 bases between them. Here the CDR3 DNA reads TGTGCCAGCAGCTACAATAATTCACCCCTCCACTTT. It translates to CASSYNNSPLHF.

The chain couples TRBV7-8 to TRBJ2-7; D gene unclear. Germline CDR1 and CDR2: SGHVS and FQNEAQ. Trimming left V 5 bases short and J 2 bases short, with 13 bases between. The CDR3 covers 14 residues. This CDR3 reads CASSPSSAAYEQYF. CDR3 coding DNA: TGTGCCAGCAGCCCCAGCAGCGCGGCCTACGAGCAGTACTTC.

The chain joins TRBV7-3 to TRBJ1-1, with 9 positions matching TRBD1. This CDR3 has 17 residues. Germline V gene sequence: CDR1 SGHTA, CDR2 FQGTGA. With 4 bases clipped from V and 1 base from J, the junction kept 10 bases outside the gene matches. The DNA for the CDR3 is TGTGCCAGCAGCTCCGTCCCTTTGACAGGGGGGAACACTGAAGCTTTCTTT. This encodes CASSSVPLTGGNTEAFF.

This chain uses TRBV20-1 with TRBJ2-7, with 7 bases matching TRBD2. CDR3 length: 15 residues. The germline V gene encodes CDR1 DFQATT and CDR2 SNEGSKA (reference sequence). V shed 3 bases, J shed 0 bases, and the junction held 8 bases outside the gene matches. CDR3 sequence: CSASGLAESSYEQYF. CDR3 DNA: TGCAGTGCTAGTGGTCTAGCGGAGAGCTCCTACGAGCAGTACTTC.

The chain combines TRBV6-6 with TRBJ2-5, with D hard to call. Trimming pared 5 bases from V and 4 bases from J, leaving 17 bases between. Germline values: CDR1 MNHNY, CDR2 SVGAGI (reference sequence). This CDR3 spans 15 amino acids. The CDR3 here is CASSRPQRPLETQYF. In DNA, the CDR3 is TGTGCCAGCAGTCGACCACAGAGACCTTTAGAGACCCAGTACTTC.

This clone was counted a few times. The rearrangement joins TRBV6-5 to TRBJ1-2; possible D gene TRBD1, 6 bases. The CDR3 runs to 14 residues. Looked up from germline, CDR1 is MNHEY and CDR2 is SVGAGI. V was pared by 6 bases and J by 4 bases, with 15 bases between. The CDR3 reads CASRRGHPTYGYTF. The DNA for the CDR3 is TGTGCCAGCAGGAGGGGACACCCAACCTATGGCTACACCTTC.

CDR3 sequence: CSARSPQTQYF. The CDR3 region has the DNA TGCAGTGCCCGAAGCCCCCAGACCCAGTACTTC. This rearrangement joins TRBV20-1 to TRBJ2-5; D not certain. Trimming removed 6 bases at V and 6 bases at J, with 11 bases between. The CDR3 runs to 11 residues. The germline CDR1 and CDR2 sequences are DFQATT and SNEGSKA (reference sequence).

The rearrangement joins TRBV5-1 to TRBJ2-5; D is possibly TRBD2 (5 bases). CDR1 is SGHRS, CDR2 YFSETQ, per germline. The CDR3 runs to 15 residues. V was pared by 3 bases and J by 2 bases, with 14 bases between. CDR3 protein: CASSSVREVQETQYF. The CDR3 nucleotides read TGCGCCAGCAGCTCCGTTCGGGAAGTTCAAGAGACCCAGTACTTC.

The chain links TRBV5-6 to TRBJ2-7, with a weak D call TRBD1 (5 bases). This CDR3 region has 14 residues. V lost 0 bases to trimming and J lost 3 bases, with 10 bases between them. Germline-derived CDR1 and CDR2 are SGHDT and YYEEEE. This CDR3 reads CASSLGAGYYEQYF. In DNA, the CDR3 is TGTGCCAGCAGCTTGGGTGCAGGGTACTACGAGCAGTACTTC.

The chain links TRBV29-1 to TRBJ1-1; D is perhaps TRBD1 (5 bases). Trimming stripped 3 bases from V and 7 bases from J, with 15 bases between. CDR1 and CDR2 (germline): SQVTM, ANQGSEA. The CDR3 is 13 residues long. CDR3 bases: TGCAGCGTTGACGGTCGAAGGGGTTTTGAAGCTTTCTTT. Translating gives CSVDGRRGFEAFF.

The chain combines TRBV18 with TRBJ2-7; 8 nucleotides align to TRBD2. V shed 6 bases and J 5 bases; nucleotides not matched to a gene: 15. This CDR3 has 16 amino acids. CDR1 and CDR2 (germline): KGHSH, LQKENI. CDR3 DNA sequence: TGTGCCAGCTCCCCCGGGGGGGGCCTCGGAGTGGACGAGCAGTACTTC. Protein product: CASSPGGGLGVDEQYF.

The V gene is TRBV5-4, the J gene TRBJ1-2; tentative D call: TRBD1 (6 bases). Germline values: CDR1 SGHNT, CDR2 YYREEE (reference sequence). With 9 bases removed from V and 8 bases from J, the gap between germline ends came to 20 bases. The CDR3 covers 13 residues. CDR3 DNA sequence: TGTGCCATACCGGGGGGGCGTGCTCGAGGCTACACCTTC. This gives the protein CAIPGGRARGYTF.

The V call is TRBV4-3, the J call TRBJ1-1, with D perhaps TRBD1 (5 bases). Germline assignment: CDR1 LGHNA and CDR2 YSLEER. This CDR3 is 15 amino acids long. Trimming took off 0 bases at V and 4 bases at J, with 12 bases between the two ends. CDR3 in DNA: TGCGCCAGCAGCCAAGACCAGGACATGTTCACTGAAGCTTTCTTT. Protein: CASSQDQDMFTEAFF.